The present T cell receptor (beta chain) was sequenced within a study of identical twins' blood T cells. Six healthy women, forming three identical twin pairs, donated samples. Study-wide points: Top TCRbeta clonotypes were shared more with twin than unrelated donors.

Each CDR3 protein gets one entry after TCRdb re-called the 5' RACE reads with MiXCR. The data hold 350,000 to 450,000 distinct CDR3 sequences, with 28% observed a single time. In the case of this clonotype: Its antigen is not identified.

This CDR3 has 15 amino acids. Between the trimmed V and J ends, which lost 5 bases and 2 bases, there was a span of 15 bases. V usage is TRBV12-3 or TRBV12-4 and J usage is TRBJ2-5; possible D gene TRBD1, 6 bases. The sample consisted of PBMCs. The TCR was taken from a woman aged 18 to 50 in good health. The CDR3 DNA is TGTGCCAGCAGTCCCCCAGGACAGCCACAAGAGACCCAGTACTTC. This sequence encodes CASSPPGQPQETQYF.